The sequence of this T cell receptor beta chain was determined in a study of CD8 T cells in Susac syndrome. This clonotype was detected once. The target antigen is unknown. Sequencing of TCR beta was performed on blood CD8+ and CD4+ T cells. CD8+ and CD4+ T cells were negatively isolated; TEMRA cells were FACS-enriched. Overall study findings and caveats: It was acknowledged in the study that the number of individuals who were included in its TCR sequencing and HLA analysis was relatively small.

Germline V gene lookup returns CDR1 SGHTS and CDR2 YDEGEE. The CDR3 contains 10 residues. Trimming removed 7 bases at V and 6 bases at J, with 5 bases between. An input of about 0.5 to 1 ug of RNA was subjected to reverse transcription using random hexamers. The CDR3 of TCR beta was amplified by immunoSEQ multiplex PCR across 54 Vbeta and 13 Jbeta. Via MiXCR, TCRdb re-called the immunoSEQ multiplex PCR reads, giving one row per CDR3 protein. The sample contains roughly 60,000 distinct CDR3 sequences, more than 90% of which appear only once. The TCR originated in a human donor in good health. The V and J genes are TRBV5-8 and TRBJ2-1; D not certain. Sequencing was carried out using CD8+ T cells from PBMCs. The CDR3 nucleotides are TGTGCCAGCGGTTTCAATGAGCAGTTCTTC. This sequence encodes CASGFNEQFF.